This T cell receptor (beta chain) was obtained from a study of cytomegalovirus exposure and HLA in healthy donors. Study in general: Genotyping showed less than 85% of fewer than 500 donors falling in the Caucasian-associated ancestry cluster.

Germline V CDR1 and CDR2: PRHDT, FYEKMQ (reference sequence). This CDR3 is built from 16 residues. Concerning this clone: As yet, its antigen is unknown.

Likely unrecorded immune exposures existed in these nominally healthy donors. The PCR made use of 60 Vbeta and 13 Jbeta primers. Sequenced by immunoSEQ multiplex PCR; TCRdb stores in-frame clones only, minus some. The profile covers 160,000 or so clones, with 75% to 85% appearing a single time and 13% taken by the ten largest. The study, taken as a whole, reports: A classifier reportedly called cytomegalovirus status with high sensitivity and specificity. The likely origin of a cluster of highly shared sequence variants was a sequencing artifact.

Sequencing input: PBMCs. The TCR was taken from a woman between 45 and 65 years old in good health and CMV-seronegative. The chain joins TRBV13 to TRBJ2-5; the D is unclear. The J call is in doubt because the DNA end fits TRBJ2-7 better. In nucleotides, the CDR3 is TGTGCCAGCAGCCTCCCCCCACTACGACCTCTGAACGAGCAGTACTTC. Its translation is CASSLPPLRPLNEQYF.